The 31 T cell receptor beta chains listed next were all sequenced from one sample in a study of T cells after yellow fever vaccination. TCRdb processed the 5' RACE reads anew with MiXCR; each CDR3 protein has one entry. The sample yields 120,000 or so distinct CDR3 sequences, roughly 15% seen once. Source: CD8+ T cells sorted from PBMCs, taken 5 days after the yellow fever booster vaccination. Every receptor here comes from a man aged 18-30 years who received the YFV17D yellow fever vaccine.

V and J are TRBV4-2 and TRBJ2-2, with no clear D. The CDR3 has 11 amino acids. V lost 7 bases to trimming and J lost 6 bases, with 6 bases between them. Germline CDR1 reads LGHNA; CDR2 reads YNFKEQ. CDR3 bases: TGTGCCAGCAATTCTCCCGGGGAGCTGTTTTTT. Protein product: CASNSPGELFF.

This chain connects TRBV14 to TRBJ2-5; D gene unclear. There are 13 residues in the CDR3. Germline V gene data show CDR1 as SGHDN and CDR2 as FVKESK. Trimming pared 6 bases from V and 2 bases from J, leaving 10 bases between. The CDR3 spells CASRAAGQETQYF. The CDR3 DNA is TGTGCCAGCAGGGCGGCCGGTCAAGAGACCCAGTACTTC.

This clonotype appeared many times. This chain links TRBV5-1 with TRBJ1-2; no reliable D call. The germline V gene encodes CDR1 SGHRS and CDR2 YFSETQ. The CDR3 length is 13 residues. Trimming stripped 4 bases from V and 6 bases from J, with 13 bases between. CDR3 protein: CASSPIGSDGYTF. CDR3 DNA sequence: TGCGCCAGCAGCCCCATAGGGTCGGATGGCTACACCTTC.

The CDR3 coding sequence is TGTGCCAGCAGCTACTCAGGGGGATTCAATCAAGAGACCCAGTACTTC. Translated: CASSYSGGFNQETQYF. The chain links TRBV7-8 to TRBJ2-5, with 7 bases lining up with TRBD1. The CDR3 is 16 residues long. Germline V lookup: CDR1 SGHVS, CDR2 FQNEAQ. With V trimmed by 4 bases and J by 2 bases, 10 bases remained unmatched.

The chain employs TRBV5-1 and TRBJ1-5, with a possible D match to TRBD1 (6 bases). From germline, CDR1 is SGHRS and CDR2 YFSETQ. The CDR3 runs 15 residues. V was clipped by 2 bases and J by 0 bases, with 9 bases between them. CDR3 residues: CASSLQGGSNQPQHF. The CDR3 DNA sequence: TGCGCCAGCAGCTTACAGGGTGGTAGCAATCAGCCCCAGCATTTT.

The genes are TRBV30 and TRBJ2-1; D may be TRBD2 (5 bases). CDR1 and CDR2 from the germline V gene are GTSNPN and SVGIG (reference sequence). The V end was cut by 3 bases, the J end by 4 bases, with 10 bases between. CDR3 length: 13 residues. CDR3 protein: CAWSEGVYNEQFF. The CDR3 DNA reads TGTGCCTGGAGCGAGGGTGTGTACAATGAGCAGTTCTTC.

This clonotype was recorded many times. The V and J genes are TRBV4-3 and TRBJ2-3, with 13 bases matching TRBD2. With V trimmed by 2 bases and J by 4 bases, 6 bases remained unmatched. CDR1 is LGHNA, CDR2 YSLEER, per germline. This CDR3 is built from 17 residues. The CDR3 here is CASSQIVGLAGADTQYF. The CDR3 bases are TGCGCCAGCAGCCAAATCGTCGGACTAGCGGGGGCAGATACGCAGTATTTT.

This clonotype was counted between two and nine times. This chain connects TRBV9 to TRBJ2-2; D ambiguous. V lost 0 bases and J lost 2, with 8 bases in between. Germline V gives CDR1 SGDLS, CDR2 YYNGEE. The CDR3 consists of 15 residues. CDR3 region: CASSVARANTGELFF. The CDR3 nucleotides read TGTGCCAGCAGCGTAGCTCGGGCCAACACCGGGGAGCTGTTTTTT.

In this sample, this clonotype turned up many times. The chain has TRBV2 and TRBJ1-6; tentatively, D is TRBD1 (5 bases). The CDR3 has 15 amino acids. V gave up 6 bases and J gave up 9 bases, with 18 bases separating them. Germline-derived CDR1 and CDR2 are SNHLY and FYNNEI. CDR3 loop: CASSDGGTGRSPLHF. The CDR3 DNA reads TGTGCCAGCAGCGATGGGGGGACGGGCCGTTCACCCCTCCACTTT.

The genes are TRBV7-8 and TRBJ1-6; no reliable D call. Per the germline V gene, CDR1 is SGHVS and CDR2 is FQNEAQ. CDR3 length equals 13 residues. V was clipped by 4 bases and J by 7 bases, with 8 bases between them. As DNA, the CDR3 is TGTGCCAGCAGCTCTCGACCGAATTCACCCCTCCACTTT. Its translation: CASSSRPNSPLHF.

This clonotype was observed a few times. The rearrangement uses TRBV3-1 and TRBJ2-5, with 11 bases lining up with TRBD2. Germline V gene data show CDR1 as LGHDT and CDR2 as YNNKEL (reference sequence). The CDR3 contains 19 residues. Losses at the gene ends were 5 bases for V and 4 bases for J; bases not matched to a gene: 18. CDR3 bases: TGTGCCAGCAGCTCGACCCAGGCTAGCGGGGGGACCACAGGAGAGACCCAGTACTTC. Translating gives CASSSTQASGGTTGETQYF.

In this sample, this clonotype turned up many times. J is TRBJ2-1 and V is TRBV15, with TRBD2 as a possible D gene (7 bases). Looked up from germline, CDR1 is LNHNV and CDR2 is YYDKDF (reference sequence). This CDR3 is built from 16 residues. V shed 3 bases and J shed 8 bases, with 20 bases lying between them. The CDR3 bases are TGTGCCACCAGCAGCTTTACCGGGACGGGGGGCGATGAGCAGTTCTTC. The encoded protein is CATSSFTGTGGDEQFF. Supplemented by reference TRBV15 and TRBJ2-1, the full variable domain reads DAMVIQNPRYQVTQFGKPVTLSCSQTLNHNVMYWYQQKSSQAPKLLFHYYDKDFNNEADTPDNFQSRRPNTSFCFLDIRSPGLGDTAMYLCATSSFTGTGGDEQFFGPGTRLTVL.

The rearrangement joins TRBV6-2 or TRBV6-3 to TRBJ1-1; D is uncertain. Trimming took 7 bases from V and 6 from J, leaving 12 bases between them. Germline CDR1 is MNHEY and CDR2 is SVGEGT. The CDR3 is 12 amino acids. CDR3 nucleotide sequence: TGTGCCAGCACCGCCGGCGCAGCTGAAGCTTTCTTT. Its translation is CASTAGAAEAFF.

The chain couples TRBV3-1 to TRBJ2-3; D is unresolved. Trimming took 0 bases from V and 2 from J, leaving 9 bases between them. The CDR3 covers 15 residues. Germline V gives CDR1 LGHDT, CDR2 YNNKEL (reference sequence). The CDR3 coding sequence is TGTGCCAGCAGCCAAGAGTGGCCCGTCACAGATACGCAGTATTTT. This encodes CASSQEWPVTDTQYF.

The chain uses TRBV20-1 and TRBJ1-2; 9 nucleotides align to TRBD1. In germline, CDR1 is DFQATT, CDR2 SNEGSKA (reference sequence). The CDR3 is 11 residues long. Trimming at V came to 4 bases and at J to 10 bases, leaving 4 bases not matched to a gene. The CDR3 sequence: CSAKTGGYYTF. The CDR3 nucleotides are TGCAGTGCTAAGACAGGGGGTTACTACACCTTC.

The V and J genes are TRBV4-1 and TRBJ1-1; D call uncertain. Germline assignment: CDR1 MGHRA and CDR2 YSYEKL. Trimming cost V 0 bases and J 3 bases, with 11 bases left between them. The CDR3 runs 15 residues. The CDR3 coding sequence is TGCGCCAGCAGCCAAGAGGGAAGTTGGGACACTGAAGCTTTCTTT. This sequence encodes CASSQEGSWDTEAFF.

The table lists this clonotype with many counts. The V call is TRBV7-9, the J call TRBJ2-1; D is ambiguous. CDR3 length equals 10 residues. Trimming left V 4 bases short and J 7 bases short, with 2 bases between. The germline CDR1 and CDR2 sequences are SEHNR and FQNEAQ (reference sequence). CDR3 loop: CASSWNEQFF. The CDR3 DNA reads TGTGCCAGCAGCTGGAATGAGCAGTTCTTC. The full variable domain, completed using reference TRBV7-9 and TRBJ2-1, is DTGVSQNPRHKITKRGQNVTFRCDPISEHNRLYWYRQTLGQGPEFLTYFQNEAQLEKSRLLSDRFSAERPKGSFSTLEIQRTEQGDSAMYLCASSWNEQFFGPGTRLTVL.

This clonotype turned up a few times. The J gene is TRBJ2-2, the V gene TRBV3-1, with D uncertain. Germline CDR1 and CDR2: LGHDT and YNNKEL (reference sequence). The CDR3 runs to 14 residues. Between the trimmed V and J ends, which lost 1 base and 6 bases, there was a span of 9 bases. The CDR3 here is CASSQALASGELFF. CDR3 bases: TGTGCCAGCAGCCAAGCTCTCGCATCCGGGGAGCTGTTTTTT. The whole variable domain, remainder taken from reference TRBV3-1 and TRBJ2-2, is DTAVSQTPKYLVTQMGNDKSIKCEQNLGHDTMYWYKQDSKKFLKIMFSYNNKELIINETVPNRFSPKSPDKAHLNLHINSLELGDSAVYFCASSQALASGELFFGEGSRLTVL.

As DNA, the CDR3 is TGCGCCAGCAGCCCCGCCGACGGGCGCCTACATTATGAGACCCAGTACTTC. Its translation: CASSPADGRLHYETQYF. V is TRBV5-1 and J is TRBJ2-5; D uncertain. Trimming pared 4 bases from V and 5 bases from J, leaving 24 bases between. Germline-derived CDR1 and CDR2 are SGHRS and YFSETQ. The CDR3 covers 17 residues. Full variable domain (missing parts from reference TRBV5-1 and TRBJ2-5): KAGVTQTPRYLIKTRGQQVTLSCSPISGHRSVSWYQQTPGQGLQFLFEYFSETQRNKGNFPGRFSGRQFSNSRSEMNVSTLELGDSALYLCASSPADGRLHYETQYFGPGTRLLVL.

The chain employs TRBV7-9 and TRBJ1-1; 7 bases fit TRBD1. Germline CDR1 is SEHNR and CDR2 is FQNEAQ (reference sequence). The CDR3 runs to 14 residues. V lost 8 bases and J lost 5; bases outside the gene matches: 11. The CDR3 protein is CASGEEGARTEAFF. CDR3 nucleotides: TGTGCCAGCGGAGAGGAGGGGGCGAGGACTGAAGCTTTCTTT.

In this sample, this clonotype turned up a few times. This rearrangement joins TRBV29-1 to TRBJ1-1; D may be TRBD1 (5 bases). Germline loops: CDR1 SQVTM, CDR2 ANQGSEA. The V and J ends lost 6 bases and 5 bases respectively, with 19 bases between them. The CDR3 runs to 14 residues. In DNA, the CDR3 is TGCAGCGTCCTTCTGGCGGGGGTCGGGACTGAAGCTTTCTTT. Protein product: CSVLLAGVGTEAFF. The full variable domain, with the rest looked up from reference TRBV29-1 and TRBJ1-1, is SAVISQKPSRDICQRGTSLTIQCQVDSQVTMMFWYRQQPGQSLTLIATANQGSEATYESGFVIDKFPISRPNLTFSTLTVSNMSPEDSSIYLCSVLLAGVGTEAFFGQGTRLTVV.

In this sample, this clonotype turned up many times. CDR3 amino acids: CASSLAPYEQYF. The CDR3 region has the DNA TGTGCCAGCAGCTTAGCACCCTACGAGCAGTACTTC. This chain links TRBV7-2 with TRBJ2-7, with no clear D. Germline loops: CDR1 SGHTA, CDR2 FQGNSA. V shed 0 bases and J shed 2 bases, with 2 bases lying between them. The CDR3 runs to 12 residues.

This clonotype was seen a few times. V usage is TRBV7-6 and J usage is TRBJ1-1; D may be TRBD1 (5 bases). CDR1 is SGHVS and CDR2 is FNYEAQ in the germline V gene. Trimming pared 1 base from V and 3 bases from J, leaving 12 bases between. This CDR3 spans 15 amino acids. CDR3: CASSLDASGDTEAFF. CDR3 DNA: TGTGCCAGCAGCTTAGACGCCTCGGGGGACACTGAAGCTTTCTTT.

This clonotype has only a few counts. The chain carries TRBV13 and TRBJ2-3; weak D call: TRBD2 (7 bases). This CDR3 region has 16 residues. CDR1 and CDR2 from the germline V gene are PRHDT and FYEKMQ (reference sequence). V gave up 0 bases and J gave up 1 base, with 11 bases separating them. In DNA, the CDR3 is TGTGCCAGCAGCTTAGGGTCGGGGGGCCGCACAGATACGCAGTATTTT. Residues: CASSLGSGGRTDTQYF.

This clonotype was seen more than once but under ten times. The rearrangement links TRBV29-1 to TRBJ2-1, with TRBD2 as a possible D gene (5 bases). V lost 4 bases, J lost 1 base, and 8 bases lay in between. Germline V gene sequence: CDR1 SQVTM, CDR2 ANQGSEA. The CDR3 has 13 amino acids. The CDR3 nucleotides read TGCAGCGTTGTAGCGCCTTCCTACAATGAGCAGTTCTTC. Translated, it gives CSVVAPSYNEQFF.

V and J are TRBV27 and TRBJ2-3, with 8 bases that match TRBD2. CDR1 is MNHEY, CDR2 SMNVEV, per germline (reference sequence). J gave up 2 bases and V 3 bases, and 4 bases lay outside the gene matches. CDR3 length equals 15 residues. Here the CDR3 reads CASSLASGSTDTQYF. The CDR3 bases are TGTGCCAGCAGTTTGGCTAGCGGGTCCACAGATACGCAGTATTTT.

This clonotype appeared a few times. J is TRBJ1-1 and V is TRBV12-3 or TRBV12-4, with a weak D call TRBD1 (5 bases). The CDR3 sequence is 14 residues long. V lost 6 bases and J lost 3, with 14 bases in between. The CDR3 DNA follows: TGTGCCAGCAGCCCTGGGGGGGACTACACTGAAGCTTTCTTT. Encoded protein: CASSPGGDYTEAFF.

This clonotype has a single count. CDR3 nucleotides: TGTGCCAGTCAGCAGCTCGGGGAGAACACTGAAGCTTTCTTT. As protein: CASQQLGENTEAFF. This rearrangement joins TRBV28 to TRBJ1-1; D not resolved. V gave up 9 bases and J gave up 1 base, with 15 bases separating them. This CDR3 has 14 residues. Germline CDR1 is MDHEN and CDR2 is SYDVKM.

This clonotype is a singleton in its sample. The V call is TRBV3-1, the J call TRBJ1-1, with D perhaps TRBD1 (5 bases). V was trimmed by 3 bases and J by 7 bases, leaving 12 bases between them. CDR1 is LGHDT and CDR2 is YNNKEL in the germline V gene (reference sequence). The CDR3 is 13 amino acids. CDR3 protein: CASSQSGFGEAFF. The CDR3 DNA is TGTGCCAGCAGCCAGTCAGGGTTTGGTGAAGCTTTCTTT.

The sample holds a few counts of this clonotype. The V gene is TRBV12-3 or TRBV12-4, the J gene TRBJ1-2; possible D gene TRBD1, 6 bases. The CDR3 sequence is 13 residues long. Between the trimmed V and J ends, which lost 3 bases and 8 bases, there was a span of 13 bases. The CDR3 DNA reads as TGTGCCAGCAGTTTCGGACAGCGTGAGGGCTACACCTTC. Amino acids: CASSFGQREGYTF.

The V and J genes are TRBV7-9 and TRBJ1-1; D uncertain. The CDR3 extends over 12 amino acids. Germline V gene data show CDR1 as SEHNR and CDR2 as FQNEAQ (reference sequence). Trimming shortened V by 4 bases and J by 5 bases, and 8 bases separated the two germline ends. CDR3 sequence reads: CASSSYATEAFF. The CDR3 DNA sequence: TGTGCCAGCAGCTCTTACGCGACTGAAGCTTTCTTT.